A single sample gave rise to the 24 T cell receptor beta chains below, sequenced in a study of T cells in localized non-small cell lung cancer. Method: immunoSEQ multiplex PCR; TCRdb's copy keeps in-frame clones and lacks some. The repertoire consists of 86,000 or so clones, with just under 85% occurring once and the leading ten covering 2.8%. Sequenced here: peripheral blood, sampled before any cancer treatment. These receptors originate from a man aged 40-75 years with stage I lung adenocarcinoma.

The rearrangement links TRBV7-6 to TRBJ2-7, with 11 nucleotides matching TRBD2. The V gene's germline CDR1 is SGHVS and CDR2 FNYEAQ. The CDR3 consists of 18 residues. The V segment lost 6 bases and the J segment 2 bases; nucleotides outside the gene matches: 15. CDR3 loop: CASSTTSGSPVSPYEQYF. DNA for the CDR3: TGTGCCAGCAGTACTACTAGCGGGAGTCCCGTTTCCCCCTACGAGCAGTACTTC.

The rearrangement joins TRBV7-9 to TRBJ2-1; 7 positions agree with TRBD2. The CDR3 has 15 residues. J gave up 0 bases and V 4 bases, and 3 bases lay outside the gene matches. CDR1 is SEHNR, CDR2 FQNEAQ, per germline (reference sequence). CDR3 residues: CASSSPSGSYNEQFF. Written as DNA, the CDR3 is TGTGCCAGCAGCTCCCCTAGCGGCTCCTACAATGAGCAGTTCTTC.

This clone was recorded a few times. The sample has other DNA sequences that encode this CDR3 too. The chain links TRBV28 to TRBJ2-3; D remains unclear. The CDR3 spans 11 residues. V shed 3 bases and J shed 6 bases, with 4 bases lying between them. The germline V gene has CDR1 MDHEN and CDR2 SYDVKM. The CDR3 coding sequence is TGTGCCAGCAGTTTGTCGGATACGCAGTATTTT. Encoded protein: CASSLSDTQYF.

This clone was observed a few times. V is TRBV28 and J is TRBJ1-1; D gene unclear. Germline-derived CDR1 and CDR2 are MDHEN and SYDVKM. The germline V and J ends were trimmed by 2 bases and 7 bases, with 14 bases remaining between them. The CDR3 length is 14 residues. DNA for the CDR3: TGTGCCAGCAGTTTACATAGTGGTTATATTGAAGCTTTCTTT. Its translation: CASSLHSGYIEAFF. Using reference TRBV28 and TRBJ1-1 for the parts outside the CDR3, the full variable domain is DVKVTQSSRYLVKRTGEKVFLECVQDMDHENMFWYRQDPGLGLRLIYFSYDVKMKEKGDIPEGYSVSREKKERFSLILESASTNQTSMYLCASSLHSGYIEAFFGQGTRLTVV.

The table lists this clone with many counts. The sample carries other DNA sequences with the same CDR3. The chain carries TRBV5-1 and TRBJ2-1; D gene ambiguous. In germline, CDR1 is SGHRS, CDR2 YFSETQ. This CDR3 has 15 residues. Trimming left V 0 bases short and J 5 bases short, with 12 bases between. CDR3: CASSLVASMDNEQFF. CDR3 nucleotide sequence: TGCGCCAGCAGCTTGGTGGCTAGTATGGACAATGAGCAGTTCTTC. Complete variable domain (other parts from reference TRBV5-1 and TRBJ2-1): KAGVTQTPRYLIKTRGQQVTLSCSPISGHRSVSWYQQTPGQGLQFLFEYFSETQRNKGNFPGRFSGRQFSNSRSEMNVSTLELGDSALYLCASSLVASMDNEQFFGPGTRLTVL.

The CDR3 region has the DNA TGTGCCAGCAGCCCGACAGGTGTAAAACTGTTTTTT. Amino acid sequence: CASSPTGVKLFF. The rearrangement uses TRBV11-2 and TRBJ1-4, with D maybe TRBD1 (6 bases). Trimming pared 5 bases from V and 10 bases from J, leaving 11 bases between. CDR3 length equals 12 residues. From germline, CDR1 is SGHAT and CDR2 FQNNGV.

J is TRBJ2-7 and V is TRBV7-2; 12 bases are a match to TRBD1. V shed 6 bases, J shed 4 bases, and the junction held 7 bases outside the gene matches. The CDR3 covers 15 residues. From germline, CDR1 is SGHTA and CDR2 FQGNSA. CDR3 DNA: TGTGCCAGCAGAACGGGACAGGGGGCGGGGTACGAGCAGTACTTC. This encodes CASRTGQGAGYEQYF.

In this sample, this clone turned up a few times. The genes are TRBV21-1 and TRBJ2-7; the table's D call TRBD2 went unverified against the DNA. TRBV21-1 is a recognized pseudogene. This CDR3 is built from 16 residues. CDR3 in DNA: TGTGCCAGCGTGAGGCTAGCGGGAGGTTTCTCGTACGAGCAGTACTTC. This sequence encodes CASVRLAGGFSYEQYF.

This CDR3 is CSVKKGDGGYTF. Here the CDR3 DNA reads TGCAGCGTAAAAAAAGGAGATGGGGGCTACACCTTC. The V gene is TRBV29-1, the J gene TRBJ1-2; D ambiguous. Germline V gene sequence: CDR1 SQVTM, CDR2 ANQGSEA. V was shortened by 6 bases and J by 8 bases, with 16 bases between the two germline ends. The CDR3 has 12 amino acids.

This clone showed up just a few times. CDR3 sequence: CASSSGSLGEQFF. CDR3 in DNA: TGTGCCAGCTCTAGCGGGAGCCTGGGAGAGCAGTTCTTC. The rearrangement uses TRBV7-6 and TRBJ2-1; 10 bases line up with TRBD2. V was clipped by 8 bases and J by 10 bases; unmatched bases: 8. This CDR3 has 13 amino acids. The germline V gene encodes CDR1 SGHVS and CDR2 FNYEAQ. The variable domain in full, with the rest retrieved from reference TRBV7-6 and TRBJ2-1, is GAGVSQSPRYKVTKRGQDVALRCDPISGHVSLYWYRQALGQGPEFLTYFNYEAQQDKSGLPNDRFSAERPEGSISTLTIQRTEQRDSAMYRCASSSGSLGEQFFGPGTRLTVL.

V gene TRBV4-2 combines with J gene TRBJ2-1; D is uncertain. The length of the CDR3 is 12 residues. Trimming removed 0 bases at V and 10 bases at J, with 7 bases between. Germline lookup yields CDR1 LGHNA and CDR2 YNFKEQ. CDR3 protein: CASSQDGPEQFF. The CDR3 nucleotides read TGTGCCAGCAGCCAAGATGGGCCCGAGCAGTTCTTC.

The chain uses TRBV7-3 and TRBJ2-1, with D hard to call. The CDR3 covers 14 residues. The V gene's germline CDR1 is SGHTA and CDR2 FQGTGA. V was pared by 5 bases and J by 4 bases, with 12 bases between. CDR3 amino acids: CASSPGGPYNEQFF. CDR3 DNA sequence: TGTGCCAGCAGCCCGGGTGGGCCATACAATGAGCAGTTCTTC.

The chain couples TRBV6-5 to TRBJ2-7; 9 bases line up with TRBD1. CDR3 length: 14 residues. Germline V gene sequence: CDR1 MNHEY, CDR2 SVGAGI. J was trimmed by 4 bases and V by 5 bases; bases with no gene match: 6. Here the CDR3 reads CASSTTGGGYEQYF. CDR3 bases: TGTGCCAGCAGTACGACAGGGGGAGGGTACGAGCAGTACTTC.

CDR3: CAWRSAGGANVLTF. The CDR3 region has the DNA TGTGCCTGGAGAAGTGCGGGTGGGGCCAACGTCCTGACTTTC. The chain combines TRBV30 with TRBJ2-6; a possible D gene is TRBD2 (5 bases). The CDR3 runs 14 residues. V lost 3 bases and J lost 3, with 9 bases in between. Per the germline V gene, CDR1 is GTSNPN and CDR2 is SVGIG (reference sequence).

The genes are TRBV28 and TRBJ1-2; 8 bases agree with TRBD1. The CDR3 length is 14 residues. The V and J ends lost 8 bases and 2 bases, in that order; junction bases with no gene match: 7. Per the germline V gene, CDR1 is MDHEN and CDR2 is SYDVKM. CDR3: CASWDRQRNYGYTF. The CDR3 DNA sequence: TGTGCCAGCTGGGACAGGCAGCGAAACTATGGCTACACCTTC.

J is TRBJ1-2 and V is TRBV5-1; 7 bases match TRBD1. The CDR3 runs to 14 residues. From germline, CDR1 is SGHRS and CDR2 YFSETQ. Germline trimming cut 4 bases from V and 5 bases from J; bases unmatched to any gene: 8. The CDR3 sequence: CASSRETGPYGYTF. CDR3 nucleotides: TGCGCCAGCAGCCGAGAGACAGGGCCATATGGCTACACCTTC.

V and J are TRBV4-3 and TRBJ2-7, with 10 bases lining up with TRBD2. From germline, CDR1 is LGHNA and CDR2 YSLEER. The trim removed 3 bases at V and 5 bases at J, leaving 4 bases unmatched. The CDR3 runs 14 residues. The CDR3 DNA sequence: TGCGCCAGCAGCCAGGGACTAGCGCAGGACGAGCAGTACTTC. It is translated as CASSQGLAQDEQYF.

The rearrangement links TRBV10-2 to TRBJ2-7; D might be TRBD2 (5 bases). The CDR3 totals 14 residues. Germline CDR1 WSHSY, CDR2 SAAADI. Trimming took 5 bases from V and 0 from J, leaving 11 bases between them. The CDR3: CASSRAENSYEQYF. The CDR3 nucleotides read TGCGCCAGCAGTCGAGCGGAAAACTCCTACGAGCAGTACTTC.

This chain links TRBV7-2 with TRBJ2-7, with 7 bases identical to TRBD2. The CDR3 covers 15 residues. CDR1 and CDR2 (germline): SGHTA, FQGNSA. The J segment lost 3 bases and the V segment lost 2 bases, leaving 7 bases of the junction unmatched. CDR3 bases: TGTGCCAGCAGCTTACTCCCCGGCGGGAGCTACGAGCAGTACTTC. It encodes CASSLLPGGSYEQYF.

The sample holds one count of this clone. The chain joins TRBV7-2 to TRBJ2-2; 8 bases agree with TRBD2. Trimming removed 4 bases from V and 7 bases from J; junction bases left unmatched: 5. The length of the CDR3 is 14 residues. The germline V gene encodes CDR1 SGHTA and CDR2 FQGNSA. The CDR3 region is CASSSPGGVGELFF. The CDR3 DNA reads as TGTGCCAGCAGCTCGCCGGGAGGGGTCGGGGAGCTGTTTTTT.

V gene TRBV28 combines with J gene TRBJ2-5; a possible D gene is TRBD1 (6 bases). CDR1 and CDR2 from the germline V gene are MDHEN and SYDVKM. This CDR3 is 15 amino acids long. The V and J ends lost 5 bases and 2 bases respectively, with 15 bases between them. CDR3 nucleotides: TGTGCCAGCAGTCCGACAGGTAGCGTACAAGAGACCCAGTACTTC. Amino acids: CASSPTGSVQETQYF.

The chain couples TRBV5-1 to TRBJ1-3; D remains unclear. The CDR3 spans 14 residues. Germline V lookup: CDR1 SGHRS, CDR2 YFSETQ. V lost 3 bases, J lost 4 bases, and 11 bases lay in between. CDR3 DNA: TGCGCCAGCAGCTCATCCCGTGACGGAAACACCATATATTTT. This sequence encodes CASSSSRDGNTIYF.

This clone was counted once. The J gene is TRBJ2-2, the V gene TRBV6-8; no clear D gene. From germline, CDR1 is MNHGY and CDR2 SAAAGT. The CDR3 runs to 14 residues. V lost 3 bases to trimming and J lost 3 bases, with 8 bases between them. The CDR3 loop is CASSYLIYTGELFF. The CDR3 coding sequence is TGTGCCAGCAGTTATCTGATCTACACCGGGGAGCTGTTTTTT.

V usage is TRBV6-6 and J usage is TRBJ1-2, with D possibly matching TRBD1 (5 bases). V was trimmed by 5 bases and J by 5 bases, leaving 9 bases between them. This CDR3 has 12 amino acids. Germline CDR1 reads MNHNY; CDR2 reads SVGAGI (reference sequence). The CDR3 sequence: CASSGDQYGYTF. In nucleotides, the CDR3 is TGTGCCAGCAGTGGGGACCAGTATGGCTACACCTTC.